The entry that follows covers one TCR beta chain sequence. This sample is part of a study of early T cells in non-severe SARS-CoV-2 infection. Background on the study: Unsorted whole-blood RNA was sequenced in bulk, leaving chains unpaired.

V was clipped by 4 bases and J by 1 base, with 11 bases between them. This CDR3 comprises 14 residues. From germline, CDR1 is SGHTA and CDR2 FQGTGA. Each cDNA molecule carried a unique molecular identifier. TCRdb ran MiXCR on the 5' RACE reads and lists one entry per CDR3 protein. The repertoire holds about 22,000 distinct CDR3 sequences, with 4.5% to 6% as singletons. Sequenced sample: whole blood. V is TRBV7-3 and J is TRBJ2-7; no clear D. The receptor was derived from an adult who was a healthcare worker with PCR-confirmed SARS-CoV-2 infection or an uninfected control (not recorded which). The CDR3 spells CASSSPTESYEQYF. In DNA form, the CDR3 reads TGTGCCAGCAGCTCCCCGACGGAATCCTACGAGCAGTACTTC.